This TCR beta chain was captured in a study of blood T cell repertoires in COVID-19. Overall study: From the United States, Italy and Spain came samples of acute and convalescent COVID-19.

Per the study methods: Estimated nucleated cell counts came from reference gene primer amplification. Profiled with immunoSEQ multiplex PCR; TCRdb holds only in-frame clones, not every one. That table gives V, J and clone size, and the DNA gave D and trimming. The sample yields about 140,000 clones, 80% to 85% seen once. The CDR3 loop spans 13 amino acids. Looked up from germline, CDR1 is LNHDA and CDR2 is SQIVND (reference sequence). Trimming pared 10 bases from V and 0 bases from J, leaving 13 bases between. The sample comprised peripheral blood. The receptor was derived from a woman aged 60-75 years with acute or convalescent COVID-19. The chain uses TRBV19 and TRBJ2-7; D is possibly TRBD1 (5 bases). The chain's CDR3 is CATSTVHSYEQYF. The CDR3 DNA is TGTGCCACCTCGACAGTCCACTCCTACGAGCAGTACTTC.